A selection of T cell receptor beta chains follows, all from one sample in a study of post-analysis software for immune sequencing data. TCRdb reanalysed the PCR reads using MiXCR and keeps one entry per CDR3 protein. Among about 680,000 distinct CDR3 sequences, about 60% were seen once, and the ten largest hold about 10%. The sample comprised blood. The receptors originated from a girl aged 2 to 10 with multiple sclerosis. The CDR3 runs from the conserved cysteine through the conserved F or W. D genes are given only for firm matches. Expanded clones are given a class, and other clones once, few, many or no size at all.

j_call: TRBJ2-5; v_call: TRBV6-5; clone_size: -; d_call: -; cdr3_nt: TGTGCCAGCAGTTACTCGAATGACGGGGAGAAGACCCAGTACTTC; cdr3_aa: CASSYSNDGEKTQYF
j_call: TRBJ2-3; v_call: TRBV11-2; clone_size: few; d_call: TRBD2; cdr3_nt: TGTGCCAGCAGCTGGCCGCCGAGCGGGGGGGCAACAGATACGCAGTATTTT; cdr3_aa: CASSWPPSGGATDTQYF
j_call: TRBJ2-3; v_call: TRBV5-6; clone_size: -; d_call: -; cdr3_nt: TGTGCCAGCAGCTTGACCGACAGACCAACAGATACGCAGTATTTT; cdr3_aa: CASSLTDRPTDTQYF
j_call: TRBJ1-2; v_call: TRBV6-4; clone_size: -; d_call: -; cdr3_nt: TGTGCCAGCAGTGACTCGGGAAGGGGTGTGGATGGCTACACCTTC; cdr3_aa: CASSDSGRGVDGYTF
j_call: TRBJ2-1; v_call: TRBV12-3/TRBV12-4; clone_size: -; d_call: TRBD2; cdr3_nt: TGTGCCAGCAGTCAGTGGGCGGGAGGGGGTGGTGAGCAGTTCTTC; cdr3_aa: CASSQWAGGGGEQFF
j_call: TRBJ2-3; v_call: TRBV20-1; clone_size: -; d_call: -; cdr3_nt: TGCAGTGCTCCCCCCCCCGGGGATGTCACAGATACGCAGTATTTT; cdr3_aa: CSAPPPGDVTDTQYF
j_call: TRBJ2-7; v_call: TRBV11-2; clone_size: -; d_call: TRBD2; cdr3_nt: TGTGCCAGCAGCTTACTGGGACTAGCGACAGATACGCAGTACTTC; cdr3_aa: CASSLLGLATDTQYF
j_call: TRBJ2-3; v_call: TRBV20-1; clone_size: -; d_call: TRBD2; cdr3_nt: TGCAGTGCTTTTAGCGGGAGCACAGATACGCAGTATTTT; cdr3_aa: CSAFSGSTDTQYF
j_call: TRBJ1-5; v_call: TRBV20-1; clone_size: -; d_call: -; cdr3_nt: TGCAGTGCTAGAGACAGCGGCCCCATGTCGCCCCAGCATTTT; cdr3_aa: CSARDSGPMSPQHF
j_call: TRBJ2-1; v_call: TRBV25-1; clone_size: -; d_call: -; cdr3_nt: TGTGCCAGCAGTGAATACCATGGGACGGATTACAATGAGCAGTTCTTC; cdr3_aa: CASSEYHGTDYNEQFF
j_call: TRBJ2-5; v_call: TRBV7-9; clone_size: -; d_call: -; cdr3_nt: TGTGCCAGCAGCCCAGCAACAGCGCTCGTGGAGACCCAGTACTTC; cdr3_aa: CASSPATALVETQYF
j_call: TRBJ2-3; v_call: TRBV7-3; clone_size: -; d_call: -; cdr3_nt: TGTGCCAGCAGCCCGGAAGCTGGTACAGATACGCAGTATTTT; cdr3_aa: CASSPEAGTDTQYF
j_call: TRBJ2-5; v_call: TRBV19; clone_size: -; d_call: TRBD1; cdr3_nt: TGTGCCAGTACTACAGGGGGCAGAGGGGAGACCCAGTACTTC; cdr3_aa: CASTTGGRGETQYF
j_call: TRBJ2-7; v_call: TRBV6-1; clone_size: -; d_call: TRBD2; cdr3_nt: TGTGCCAGCAGTAGGATGGGACTAGCGGGAGGGCCCTACGAGCAGTACTTC; cdr3_aa: CASSRMGLAGGPYEQYF
j_call: TRBJ1-2; v_call: TRBV29-1; clone_size: -; d_call: -; cdr3_nt: TGCAGCGTTTTACCAGGGGAGGAGGATGGCTACACCTTC; cdr3_aa: CSVLPGEEDGYTF
j_call: TRBJ2-3; v_call: TRBV20-1; clone_size: -; d_call: TRBD2; cdr3_nt: TGCAGTGCTCCCGGGACTAGGAACCGCACAGATACGCAGTATTTT; cdr3_aa: CSAPGTRNRTDTQYF
j_call: TRBJ2-5; v_call: TRBV20-1; clone_size: -; d_call: -; cdr3_nt: TGCAGTGCTACCTCCGGGGGCCTGAACTACGGGCAGTACTTC; cdr3_aa: CSATSGGLNYGQYF
j_call: TRBJ2-1; v_call: TRBV5-1; clone_size: -; d_call: TRBD2; cdr3_nt: TGCGCCAGCAGGGCCGGGACTAGCGGGAGGGTTAATGAGCAGTTCTTC; cdr3_aa: CASRAGTSGRVNEQFF
j_call: TRBJ2-3; v_call: TRBV7-2; clone_size: -; d_call: -; cdr3_nt: TGTGCCAGCAGCTTAGGACTAGACCCCGATACGCAGTATTTT; cdr3_aa: CASSLGLDPDTQYF
j_call: TRBJ2-1; v_call: TRBV20-1; clone_size: -; d_call: TRBD2; cdr3_nt: TGCAGTGCTACGTCAGCGGGGGGCAGGAATGAGCAGTTCTTC; cdr3_aa: CSATSAGGRNEQFF
j_call: TRBJ1-2; v_call: TRBV7-9; clone_size: -; d_call: TRBD1; cdr3_nt: TGTGCCAGCAGCTCACAGGGGGCATGGGGCTACACCTTC; cdr3_aa: CASSSQGAWGYTF
j_call: TRBJ2-3; v_call: TRBV27; clone_size: -; d_call: -; cdr3_nt: TGTGCCAGCAGAGGGGGGATGGGGAAAGATACGCAGTATTTT; cdr3_aa: CASRGGMGKDTQYF
j_call: TRBJ2-1; v_call: TRBV24-1; clone_size: once; d_call: -; cdr3_nt: TGTGCCACCAGTGATTTGGGTACCTCGGGTGGGTATGAGCAGTTCTTC; cdr3_aa: CATSDLGTSGGYEQFF
j_call: TRBJ2-4; v_call: TRBV2; clone_size: -; d_call: -; cdr3_nt: TGTGCCAGCAAGCGGGAAAACATTCAGTACTTC; cdr3_aa: CASKRENIQYF
j_call: TRBJ2-6; v_call: TRBV7-2; clone_size: -; d_call: -; cdr3_nt: TGTGCCAGCAGCTCCCAAGGGGGGAACTCTGGGGCCAACGTCCTGACTTTC; cdr3_aa: CASSSQGGNSGANVLTF
j_call: TRBJ1-1; v_call: TRBV29-1; clone_size: -; d_call: -; cdr3_nt: TGCAGCGTCTTCGAGTGGGGGGACACTGAAGCTTTCTTT; cdr3_aa: CSVFEWGDTEAFF
j_call: TRBJ2-4; v_call: TRBV6-5; clone_size: few; d_call: TRBD1; cdr3_nt: TGTGCCAGCAGTGGGACAGTTAAAAACATTCAGTACTTC; cdr3_aa: CASSGTVKNIQYF
j_call: TRBJ2-3; v_call: TRBV10-3; clone_size: few; d_call: -; cdr3_nt: TGTGCCATCAGAAGAACTGAGGCCGCCACAGATACTCAGTATTTT; cdr3_aa: CAIRRTEAATDTQYF
j_call: TRBJ2-2; v_call: TRBV4-1; clone_size: once; d_call: -; cdr3_nt: TGCGCCAGCAGCCAAGTCATCGCGTCCGGAACCGGGGAGCTGTTTTTT; cdr3_aa: CASSQVIASGTGELFF